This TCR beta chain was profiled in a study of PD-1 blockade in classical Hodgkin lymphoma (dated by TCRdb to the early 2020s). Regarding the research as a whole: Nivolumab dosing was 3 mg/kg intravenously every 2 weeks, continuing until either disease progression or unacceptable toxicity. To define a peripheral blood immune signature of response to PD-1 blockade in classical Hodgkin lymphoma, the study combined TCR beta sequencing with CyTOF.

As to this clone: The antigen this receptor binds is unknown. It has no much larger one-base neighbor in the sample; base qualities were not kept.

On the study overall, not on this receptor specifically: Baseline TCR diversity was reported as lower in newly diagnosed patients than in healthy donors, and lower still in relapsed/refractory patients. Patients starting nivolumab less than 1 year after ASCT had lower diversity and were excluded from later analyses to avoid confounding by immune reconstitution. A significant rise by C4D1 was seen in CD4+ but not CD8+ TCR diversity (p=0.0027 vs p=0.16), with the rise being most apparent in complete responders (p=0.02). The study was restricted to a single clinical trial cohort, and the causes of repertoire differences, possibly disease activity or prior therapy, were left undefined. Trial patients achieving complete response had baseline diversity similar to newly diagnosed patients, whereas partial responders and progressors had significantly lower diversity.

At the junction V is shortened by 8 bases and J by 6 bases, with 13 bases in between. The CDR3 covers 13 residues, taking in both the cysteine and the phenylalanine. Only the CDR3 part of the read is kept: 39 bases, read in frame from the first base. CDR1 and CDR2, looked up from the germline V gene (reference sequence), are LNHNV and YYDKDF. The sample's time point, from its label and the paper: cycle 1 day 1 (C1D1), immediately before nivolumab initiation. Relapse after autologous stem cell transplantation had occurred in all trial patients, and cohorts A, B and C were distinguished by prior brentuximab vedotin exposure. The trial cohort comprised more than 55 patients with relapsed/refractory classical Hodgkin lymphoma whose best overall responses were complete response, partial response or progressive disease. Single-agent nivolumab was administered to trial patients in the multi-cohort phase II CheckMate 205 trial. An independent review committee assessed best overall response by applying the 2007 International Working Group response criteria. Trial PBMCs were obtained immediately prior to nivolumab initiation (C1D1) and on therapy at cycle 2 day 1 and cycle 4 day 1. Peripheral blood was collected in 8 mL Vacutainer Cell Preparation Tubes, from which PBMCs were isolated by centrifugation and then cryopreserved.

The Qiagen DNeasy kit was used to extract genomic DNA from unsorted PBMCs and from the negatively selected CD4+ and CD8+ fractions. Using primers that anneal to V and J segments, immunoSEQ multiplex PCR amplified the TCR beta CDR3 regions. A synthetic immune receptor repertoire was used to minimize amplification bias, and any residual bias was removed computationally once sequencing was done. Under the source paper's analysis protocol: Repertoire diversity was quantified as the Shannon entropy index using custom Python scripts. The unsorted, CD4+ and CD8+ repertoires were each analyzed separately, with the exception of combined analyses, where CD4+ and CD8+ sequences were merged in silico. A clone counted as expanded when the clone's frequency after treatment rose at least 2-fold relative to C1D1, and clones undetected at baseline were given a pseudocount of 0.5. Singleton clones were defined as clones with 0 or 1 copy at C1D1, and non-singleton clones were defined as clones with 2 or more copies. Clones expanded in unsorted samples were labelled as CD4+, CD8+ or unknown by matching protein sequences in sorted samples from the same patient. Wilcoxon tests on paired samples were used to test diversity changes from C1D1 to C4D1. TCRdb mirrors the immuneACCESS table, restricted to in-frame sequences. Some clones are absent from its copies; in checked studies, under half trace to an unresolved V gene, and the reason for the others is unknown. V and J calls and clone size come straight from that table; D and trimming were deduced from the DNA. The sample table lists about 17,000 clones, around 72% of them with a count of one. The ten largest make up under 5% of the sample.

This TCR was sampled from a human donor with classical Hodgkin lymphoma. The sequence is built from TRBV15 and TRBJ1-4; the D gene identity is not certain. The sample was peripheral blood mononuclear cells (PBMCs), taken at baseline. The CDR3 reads CATQTGVDEKLFF. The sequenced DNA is TGTGCCACCCAGACGGGTGTTGATGAAAAACTGTTTTTT.